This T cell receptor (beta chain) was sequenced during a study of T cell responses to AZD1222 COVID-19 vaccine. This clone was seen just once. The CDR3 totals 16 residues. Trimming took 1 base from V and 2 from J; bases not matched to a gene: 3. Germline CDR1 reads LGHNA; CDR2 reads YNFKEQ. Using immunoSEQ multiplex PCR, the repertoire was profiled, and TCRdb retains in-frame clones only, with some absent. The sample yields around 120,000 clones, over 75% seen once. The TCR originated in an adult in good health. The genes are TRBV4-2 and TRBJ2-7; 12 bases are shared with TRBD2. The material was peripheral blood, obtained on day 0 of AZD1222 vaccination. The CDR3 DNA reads TGTGCCAGCAGCCAAGCGACTAGCGGGAGAACCTACGAGCAGTACTTC. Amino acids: CASSQATSGRTYEQYF.